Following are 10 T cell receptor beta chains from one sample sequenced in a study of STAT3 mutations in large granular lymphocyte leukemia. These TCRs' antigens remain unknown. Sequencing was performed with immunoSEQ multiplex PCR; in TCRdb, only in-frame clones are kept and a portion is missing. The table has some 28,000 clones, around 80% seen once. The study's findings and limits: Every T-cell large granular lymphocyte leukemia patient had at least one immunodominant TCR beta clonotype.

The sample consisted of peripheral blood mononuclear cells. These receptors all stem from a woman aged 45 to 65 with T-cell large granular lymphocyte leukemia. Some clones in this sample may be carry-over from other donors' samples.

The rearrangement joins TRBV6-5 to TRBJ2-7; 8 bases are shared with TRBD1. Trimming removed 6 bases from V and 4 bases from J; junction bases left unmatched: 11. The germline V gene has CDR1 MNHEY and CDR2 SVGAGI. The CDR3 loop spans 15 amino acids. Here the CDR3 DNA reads TGTGCCAGCAGATATTTCACAGGGGGGAGTTACGAGCAGTACTTC. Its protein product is CASRYFTGGSYEQYF.

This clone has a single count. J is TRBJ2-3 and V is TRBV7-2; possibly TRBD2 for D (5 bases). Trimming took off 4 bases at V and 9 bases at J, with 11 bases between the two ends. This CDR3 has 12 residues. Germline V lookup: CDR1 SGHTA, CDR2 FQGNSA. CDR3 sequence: CASSYSGMTQYF. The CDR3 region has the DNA TGTGCCAGCAGCTATTCGGGGATGACGCAGTATTTT.

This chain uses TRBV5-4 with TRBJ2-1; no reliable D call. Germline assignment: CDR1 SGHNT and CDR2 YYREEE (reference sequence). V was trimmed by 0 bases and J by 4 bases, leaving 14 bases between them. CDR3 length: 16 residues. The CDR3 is CASSLGLGPLYNEQFF. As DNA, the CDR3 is TGTGCCAGCAGCTTGGGGTTAGGCCCTCTTTACAATGAGCAGTTCTTC.

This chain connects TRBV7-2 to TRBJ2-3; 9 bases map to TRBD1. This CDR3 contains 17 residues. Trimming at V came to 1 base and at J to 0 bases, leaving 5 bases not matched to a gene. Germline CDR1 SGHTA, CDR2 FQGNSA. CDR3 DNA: TGTGCCAGCAGCTTAGTCGGGACAGGGTTAAGCACAGATACGCAGTATTTT. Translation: CASSLVGTGLSTDTQYF.

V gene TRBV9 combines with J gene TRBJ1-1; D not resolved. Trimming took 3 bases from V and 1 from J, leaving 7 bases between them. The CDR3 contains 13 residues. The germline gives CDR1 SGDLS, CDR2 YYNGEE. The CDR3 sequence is CASSDRWNTEAFF. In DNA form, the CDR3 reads TGTGCCAGCAGCGACAGATGGAACACTGAAGCTTTCTTT.

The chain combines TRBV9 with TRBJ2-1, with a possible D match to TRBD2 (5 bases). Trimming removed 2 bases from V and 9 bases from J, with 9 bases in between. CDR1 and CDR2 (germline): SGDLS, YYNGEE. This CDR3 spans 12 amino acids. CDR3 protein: CASSVGGPEQFF. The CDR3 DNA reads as TGTGCCAGCAGCGTGGGCGGGCCTGAGCAGTTCTTC.

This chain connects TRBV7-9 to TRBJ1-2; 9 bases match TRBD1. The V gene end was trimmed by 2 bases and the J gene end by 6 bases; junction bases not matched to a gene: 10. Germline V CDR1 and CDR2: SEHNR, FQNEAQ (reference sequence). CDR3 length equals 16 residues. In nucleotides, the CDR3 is TGTGCCAGCAGCTTAAGCCGGACAGGGGCGCGGAATGGCTACACCTTC. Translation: CASSLSRTGARNGYTF.

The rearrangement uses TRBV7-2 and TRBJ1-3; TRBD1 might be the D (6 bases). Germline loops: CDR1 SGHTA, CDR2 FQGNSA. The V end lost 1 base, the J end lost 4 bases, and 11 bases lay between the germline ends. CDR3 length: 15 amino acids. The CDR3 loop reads CASSLEQGLGNTIYF. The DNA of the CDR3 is TGTGCCAGCAGCTTAGAACAGGGATTAGGAAACACCATATATTTT.

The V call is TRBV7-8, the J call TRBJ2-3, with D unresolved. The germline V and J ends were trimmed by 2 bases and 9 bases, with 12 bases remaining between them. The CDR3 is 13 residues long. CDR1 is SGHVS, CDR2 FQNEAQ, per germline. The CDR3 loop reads CASSLTQSQTQYF. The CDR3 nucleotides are TGTGCCAGCAGCTTAACTCAGTCGCAGACGCAGTATTTT.

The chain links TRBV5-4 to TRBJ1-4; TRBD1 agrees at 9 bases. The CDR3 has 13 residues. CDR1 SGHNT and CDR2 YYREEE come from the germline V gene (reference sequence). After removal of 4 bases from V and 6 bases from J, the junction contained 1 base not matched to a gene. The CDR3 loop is CASSGDRDEKLFF. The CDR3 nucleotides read TGTGCCAGCAGCGGGGACAGGGATGAAAAACTGTTTTTT.